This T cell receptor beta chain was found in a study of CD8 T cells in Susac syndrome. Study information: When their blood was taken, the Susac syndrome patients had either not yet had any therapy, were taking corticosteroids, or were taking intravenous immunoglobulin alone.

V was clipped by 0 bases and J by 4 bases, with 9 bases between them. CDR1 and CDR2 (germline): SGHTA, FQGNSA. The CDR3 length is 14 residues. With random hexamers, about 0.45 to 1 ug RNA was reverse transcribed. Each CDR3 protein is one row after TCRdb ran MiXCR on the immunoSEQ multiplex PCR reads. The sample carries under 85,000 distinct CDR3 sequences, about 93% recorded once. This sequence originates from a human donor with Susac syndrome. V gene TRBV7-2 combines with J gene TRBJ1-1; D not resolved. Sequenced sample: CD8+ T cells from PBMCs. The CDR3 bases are TGTGCCAGCAGCTTAGCGGCAGGCGTCACTGAAGCTTTCTTT. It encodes CASSLAAGVTEAFF.